Each of the 25 T cell receptor beta chains below was sequenced from the same sample in a study of shared clonotypes between healthy human individuals. Method: immunoSEQ multiplex PCR; TCRdb's copy keeps in-frame clones and lacks some. The table includes millions of clones, 85% to 95% detected once. Terminally differentiated effector memory CD45RA+ cells were left out of the naive CD8 fraction, which was CD45RO-negative and positively selected for CCR7. The material sequenced was naive CD8+ T cells from PBMCs. The receptor set was obtained from a man in his late teens or twenties in good health. Some clones in this sample may be carry-over from other donors' samples.

The chain employs TRBV5-1 and TRBJ2-7; tentative D call: TRBD2 (6 bases). From germline, CDR1 is SGHRS and CDR2 YFSETQ. The CDR3 contains 13 residues. Deletions cut 6 bases from V and 6 bases from J, with 16 bases between. The CDR3 DNA sequence: TGCGCCAGCAACGGCGGGACGCCCGTCGAGCAGTACTTC. Protein sequence: CASNGGTPVEQYF.

The CDR3 nucleotides are TGTGCCAGCAGCCAAGAAGTAACAGGGGCTGGAGATGAAAAACTGTTTTTT. Its protein is CASSQEVTGAGDEKLFF. This chain links TRBV4-2 with TRBJ1-4; TRBD1 matches 7 bases. The CDR3 is made up of 17 amino acids. The germline V gene encodes CDR1 LGHNA and CDR2 YNFKEQ. With 0 bases clipped from V and 6 bases from J, the junction kept 10 bases outside the gene matches.

The chain is built from TRBV7-8 and TRBJ2-3; a weak D match, TRBD2 (5 bases). The CDR3 totals 15 residues. Germline-derived CDR1 and CDR2 are SGHVS and FQNEAQ. V was cut by 3 bases and J by 2 bases, with 12 bases left in between. The CDR3 reads CASSFSSLSTDTQYF. The CDR3 nucleotides are TGTGCCAGCAGCTTCTCTAGCCTGTCCACAGATACGCAGTATTTT.

The chain carries TRBV7-9 and TRBJ2-1; 7 bases map to TRBD1. Per germline, CDR1 SEHNR and CDR2 FQNEAQ (reference sequence). The J segment lost 5 bases and the V segment lost 0 bases, leaving 1 base of the junction unmatched. The CDR3 loop spans 14 amino acids. The CDR3 protein is CASSLAGTDNEQFF. CDR3 DNA sequence: TGTGCCAGCAGCTTAGCGGGGACAGACAATGAGCAGTTCTTC.

This chain connects TRBV6-5 to TRBJ1-1, with TRBD1 matching over 8 bases. This CDR3 comprises 14 residues. With V trimmed by 2 bases and J by 8 bases, 7 bases remained unmatched. CDR1 MNHEY and CDR2 SVGAGI come from the germline V gene. CDR3 in DNA: TGTGCCAGCAGTTACCAGGGGGCGGAGGTGGAAGCTTTCTTT. The encoded protein is CASSYQGAEVEAFF.

The chain is built from TRBV27 and TRBJ1-1, with TRBD1 as a possible D gene (5 bases). The ends were cut back, 1 base at V and 7 bases at J, with 10 bases in the middle. The germline V gene has CDR1 MNHEY and CDR2 SMNVEV (reference sequence). The CDR3 has 13 residues. The CDR3 here is CASSLWGRSEAFF. The CDR3 coding sequence is TGTGCCAGCAGTTTATGGGGCAGGAGTGAAGCTTTCTTT.

The CDR3 nucleotides read TGTGCCAGCAGGGAGCAATACAAACCCGGGACAGGGGGCATTGATGAAAAACTGTTTTTT. Translating gives CASREQYKPGTGGIDEKLFF. The rearrangement joins TRBV27 to TRBJ1-4; 12 bases map to TRBD1. V lost 6 bases and J lost 6; bases outside the gene matches: 20. Germline V CDR1 and CDR2: MNHEY, SMNVEV (reference sequence). The CDR3 extends over 20 amino acids. The full variable domain, rest sourced from reference TRBV27 and TRBJ1-4, is EAQVTQNPRYLITVTGKKLTVTCSQNMNHEYMSWYRQDPGLGLRQIYYSMNVEVTDKGDVPEGYKVSRKEKRNFPLILESPSPNQTSLYFCASREQYKPGTGGIDEKLFFGSGTQLSVL.

The gene calls are TRBV6-1 and TRBJ2-7; D tentatively reads TRBD1 or TRBD2 (5 bases each). The germline gives CDR1 MNHNS, CDR2 SASEGT. This CDR3 is 14 amino acids long. V lost 5 bases, J lost 6 bases, and 17 bases lay in between. The CDR3 region is CASSRGPRTSEQYF. The DNA of the CDR3 is TGTGCCAGCAGTAGGGGACCGAGAACCTCCGAGCAGTACTTC.

This sequence joins TRBV15 and TRBJ2-2; 13 bases are shared with TRBD2. The CDR3 totals 16 residues. Germline-derived CDR1 and CDR2 are LNHNV and YYDKDF (reference sequence). Trimming at V came to 3 bases and at J to 6 bases, leaving 4 bases not matched to a gene. CDR3 in DNA: TGTGCCACCAGCAGTACCGGGACTAGCGGGGCCGGGGAGCTGTTTTTT. Translated, it gives CATSSTGTSGAGELFF.

The chain recombines TRBV27 with TRBJ2-1; D possibly corresponds to TRBD2 (5 bases). With 7 bases removed from V and 0 bases from J, the gap between germline ends came to 10 bases. From germline, CDR1 is MNHEY and CDR2 SMNVEV (reference sequence). The CDR3 is 14 amino acids. CDR3 in amino acids: CASTRGSSYNEQFF. As DNA, the CDR3 is TGTGCCAGCACCCGGGGTAGCTCCTACAATGAGCAGTTCTTC.

This sequence joins TRBV11-2 and TRBJ2-7; D is unclear. This CDR3 is built from 11 residues. The germline V and J ends were trimmed by 5 bases and 3 bases, with 5 bases remaining between them. Germline V gene lookup returns CDR1 SGHAT and CDR2 FQNNGV. This CDR3 reads CASSQYYEQYF. CDR3 bases: TGTGCCAGCAGCCAATACTACGAGCAGTACTTC.

V usage is TRBV11-2 and J usage is TRBJ2-3; no definite D call. This CDR3 region has 15 residues. Trimming pared 2 bases from V and 0 bases from J, leaving 9 bases between. Looked up from germline, CDR1 is SGHAT and CDR2 is FQNNGV. The DNA of the CDR3 is TGTGCCAGCAGCTTATGGAGCTTCAGCACAGATACGCAGTATTTT. Its protein product is CASSLWSFSTDTQYF.

The rearrangement joins TRBV5-6 to TRBJ1-2; 11 bases map to TRBD1. Trimming cost V 3 bases and J 6 bases; bases outside gene matches: 7. Germline V gene data show CDR1 as SGHDT and CDR2 as YYEEEE. This CDR3 comprises 15 residues. CDR3 DNA sequence: TGTGCCAGCAGCTACGGGACAGGGGGTGGTGATGGCTACACCTTC. Translation gives CASSYGTGGGDGYTF.

This sequence joins TRBV27 and TRBJ1-1; D call uncertain. The CDR3 contains 14 residues. Trimming removed 4 bases at V and 6 bases at J, with 15 bases between. Germline CDR1 MNHEY, CDR2 SMNVEV (reference sequence). The CDR3 nucleotides read TGTGCCAGCAGTTCCCGGGCTCGCGGCCCTGAAGCTTTCTTT. This gives the protein CASSSRARGPEAFF.

This chain connects TRBV6-5 to TRBJ2-7, with 7 nucleotides matching TRBD1. The germline V gene encodes CDR1 MNHEY and CDR2 SVGAGI. The CDR3 is 14 residues long. V shed 6 bases and J 2 bases; nucleotides not matched to a gene: 7. The CDR3 DNA reads as TGTGCCAGCAGCCATGGACAGGCGGCCTACGAGCAGTACTTC. It codes for CASSHGQAAYEQYF.

The rearrangement joins TRBV13 to TRBJ2-7; 7 bases are a match to TRBD1. The CDR3 has 16 residues. The ends lost 5 bases at V and 4 bases at J; junction bases unmatched: 14. The germline CDR1 and CDR2 sequences are PRHDT and FYEKMQ (reference sequence). Written as DNA, the CDR3 is TGTGCCAGCAGCGGAACCGGGACAGAAAACCTTTACGAGCAGTACTTC. Translated, it gives CASSGTGTENLYEQYF. The whole variable domain, filled in from reference TRBV13 and TRBJ2-7, reads AAGVIQSPRHLIKEKRETATLKCYPIPRHDTVYWYQQGPGQDPQFLISFYEKMQSDKGSIPDRFSAQQFSDYHSELNMSSLELGDSALYFCASSGTGTENLYEQYFGPGTRLTVT.

In DNA form, the CDR3 reads TGTGCCAGCAAGACAGCTAGCGGCTCCTACGAGCAGTACTTC. This sequence encodes CASKTASGSYEQYF. V gene TRBV28 combines with J gene TRBJ2-7, with 7 bases aligning to TRBD2. The CDR3 is made up of 14 amino acids. The V gene end was trimmed by 7 bases and the J gene end by 0 bases; junction bases not matched to a gene: 6. The germline CDR1 and CDR2 sequences are MDHEN and SYDVKM. Filled out from reference TRBV28 and TRBJ2-7, the complete variable domain reads DVKVTQSSRYLVKRTGEKVFLECVQDMDHENMFWYRQDPGLGLRLIYFSYDVKMKEKGDIPEGYSVSREKKERFSLILESASTNQTSMYLCASKTASGSYEQYFGPGTRLTVT.

This clone was recorded only once. The chain uses TRBV28 and TRBJ1-5, with D possibly being TRBD1 (6 bases). Trimming stripped 3 bases from V and 6 bases from J, with 12 bases between. This CDR3 has 14 amino acids. The germline V gene has CDR1 MDHEN and CDR2 SYDVKM. The CDR3 DNA reads as TGTGCCAGCAGTTTTTTCAGGGGCACTCAGCCCCAGCATTTT. Translation: CASSFFRGTQPQHF.

This rearrangement joins TRBV19 to TRBJ2-7, with 12 bases fitting TRBD1. This CDR3 comprises 15 residues. V trimming: 5 bases; J trimming: 6 bases; junction bases outside the gene matches: 8. Germline CDR1 is LNHDA and CDR2 is SQIVND (reference sequence). The CDR3 loop is CASSHPGTGGGEQYF. In DNA form, the CDR3 reads TGTGCCAGTAGTCATCCTGGGACAGGGGGCGGCGAGCAGTACTTC. Using reference TRBV19 and TRBJ2-7 for the parts outside the CDR3, the full variable domain is DGGITQSPKYLFRKEGQNVTLSCEQNLNHDAMYWYRQDPGQGLRLIYYSQIVNDFQKGDIAEGYSVSREKKESFPLTVTSAQKNPTAFYLCASSHPGTGGGEQYFGPGTRLTVT.

This clone has a handful of counts. The V and J genes are TRBV10-3 and TRBJ1-1; 8 nucleotides agree with TRBD1. The ends lost 2 bases at V and 8 bases at J; junction bases unmatched: 4. The CDR3 length is 13 residues. Per germline, CDR1 ENHRY and CDR2 SYGVKD. In DNA, the CDR3 is TGTGCCATCAGTGAGCCCAGACAGGGGGAAGCTTTCTTT. Translating gives CAISEPRQGEAFF.

The rearrangement joins TRBV7-9 to TRBJ2-2, with TRBD2 matching 8 bases. This CDR3 has 15 amino acids. Germline V gives CDR1 SEHNR, CDR2 FQNEAQ (reference sequence). Trimming cost V 2 bases and J 6 bases; bases outside gene matches: 5. The CDR3 nucleotides are TGTGCCAGCAGCTTATTAAGCGGGAGCTCCGGGGAGCTGTTTTTT. It specifies CASSLLSGSSGELFF. Based on the CDR3 plus reference TRBV7-9 and TRBJ2-2, the full variable domain is DTGVSQNPRHKITKRGQNVTFRCDPISEHNRLYWYRQTLGQGPEFLTYFQNEAQLEKSRLLSDRFSAERPKGSFSTLEIQRTEQGDSAMYLCASSLLSGSSGELFFGEGSRLTVL.

The V and J genes are TRBV27 and TRBJ1-1; 12 nucleotides line up with TRBD1. The CDR3 has 16 amino acids. The trim removed 2 bases at V and 5 bases at J, leaving 6 bases unmatched. CDR1 and CDR2 from the germline V gene are MNHEY and SMNVEV (reference sequence). CDR3 coding DNA: TGTGCCAGCAGTTTAGGGACAGGGGGCGCGAGAACTGAAGCTTTCTTT. Encoded protein: CASSLGTGGARTEAFF.

This chain uses TRBV19 with TRBJ1-1, with unresolved D. Germline V gives CDR1 LNHDA, CDR2 SQIVND (reference sequence). CDR3 size: 11 residues. The V and J ends lost 7 bases and 8 bases respectively, with 11 bases between them. CDR3 region: CASTYVGEAFF. The CDR3 DNA reads TGTGCCAGTACTTACGTCGGGGAAGCTTTCTTT. Drawing the rest from reference TRBV19 and TRBJ1-1, the complete variable domain is DGGITQSPKYLFRKEGQNVTLSCEQNLNHDAMYWYRQDPGQGLRLIYYSQIVNDFQKGDIAEGYSVSREKKESFPLTVTSAQKNPTAFYLCASTYVGEAFFGQGTRLTVV.

DNA for the CDR3: TGCGCCAGCAGCCAAGGTGTAGCGGGAGGGGAAGAGACCCAGTACTTC. Its translation: CASSQGVAGGEETQYF. This rearrangement joins TRBV4-1 to TRBJ2-5; 11 positions match TRBD2. This CDR3 spans 16 amino acids. Germline V gives CDR1 MGHRA, CDR2 YSYEKL. Trimming cost V 1 base and J 3 bases; bases outside gene matches: 4.

The rearrangement links TRBV4-1 to TRBJ2-2; D is unclear. Per germline, CDR1 MGHRA and CDR2 YSYEKL. This CDR3 has 18 amino acids. Trimming took 1 base from V and 1 from J, leaving 16 bases between them. The CDR3 is CASSQVIIRERNTGELFF. The CDR3 DNA is TGCGCCAGCAGCCAAGTGATAATAAGAGAACGGAACACCGGGGAGCTGTTTTTT.